What follows are 3 T cell receptor beta chains derived from one specimen sequenced in a study of T cells after yellow fever vaccination. Via MiXCR, TCRdb re-called the 5' RACE reads, giving one row per CDR3 protein. The table records under 300,000 distinct CDR3 sequences, approximately 13% of them present only once. The source was CD4+ T cells sorted from PBMCs, collected 45 days after the yellow fever booster vaccination. Receptor source: a man aged 30 to 45 who received the YFV17D yellow fever vaccine.

The rearrangement joins TRBV14 to TRBJ2-7; either TRBD1 or TRBD2 may fit D (5 bases each). CDR3 length: 13 residues. Trimming shortened V by 4 bases and J by 6 bases, and 13 bases separated the two germline ends. Germline V gene data show CDR1 as SGHDN and CDR2 as FVKESK. In DNA, the CDR3 is TGTGCCAGCAGCCGGGGACGGTGGGGCGAGCAGTACTTC. This sequence encodes CASSRGRWGEQYF.

In this sample, this clonotype turned up a few times. For the CDR3, the DNA is TGCAGTGCGATGCCGGGGAAGACCGTAGGTGATACGCAGTATTTT. This encodes CSAMPGKTVGDTQYF. The V call is TRBV20-1, the J call TRBJ2-3, with D possibly TRBD2 on 5 matching bases. Trimming removed 6 bases at V and 6 bases at J, with 22 bases between. The CDR3 contains 15 residues. Germline V gene sequence: CDR1 DFQATT, CDR2 SNEGSKA (reference sequence).

V usage is TRBV9 and J usage is TRBJ1-3; no reliable D call. Germline assignment: CDR1 SGDLS and CDR2 YYNGEE. V was cut by 4 bases and J by 1 base, with 12 bases left in between. The CDR3 has 15 amino acids. CDR3 in amino acids: CASSPTPGSGNTIYF. CDR3 nucleotides: TGTGCCAGCAGCCCTACGCCCGGTTCTGGAAACACCATATATTTT.